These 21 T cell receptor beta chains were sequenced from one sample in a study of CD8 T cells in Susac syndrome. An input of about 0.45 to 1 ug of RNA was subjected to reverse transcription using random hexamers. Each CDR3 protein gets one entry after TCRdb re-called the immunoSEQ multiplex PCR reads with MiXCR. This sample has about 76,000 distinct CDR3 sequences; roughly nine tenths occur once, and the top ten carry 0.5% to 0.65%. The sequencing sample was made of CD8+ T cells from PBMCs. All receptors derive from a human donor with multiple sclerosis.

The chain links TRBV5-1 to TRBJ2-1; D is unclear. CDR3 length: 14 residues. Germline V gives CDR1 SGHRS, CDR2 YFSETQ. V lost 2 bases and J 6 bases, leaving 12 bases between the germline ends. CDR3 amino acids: CASSFRLPANEQFF. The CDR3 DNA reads TGCGCCAGCAGCTTCCGACTGCCAGCCAATGAGCAGTTCTTC.

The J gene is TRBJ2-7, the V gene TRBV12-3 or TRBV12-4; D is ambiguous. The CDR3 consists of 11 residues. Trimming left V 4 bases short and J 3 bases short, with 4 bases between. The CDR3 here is CASSSDYEQYF. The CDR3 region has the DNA TGTGCCAGCAGTTCCGACTACGAGCAGTACTTC.

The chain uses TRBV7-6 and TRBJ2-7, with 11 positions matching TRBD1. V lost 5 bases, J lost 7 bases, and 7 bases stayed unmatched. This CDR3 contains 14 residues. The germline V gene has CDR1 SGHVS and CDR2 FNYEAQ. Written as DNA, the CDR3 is TGTGCCAGCAGCCTAGGACAGGGGGCGTGGGAGCAGTACTTC. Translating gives CASSLGQGAWEQYF.

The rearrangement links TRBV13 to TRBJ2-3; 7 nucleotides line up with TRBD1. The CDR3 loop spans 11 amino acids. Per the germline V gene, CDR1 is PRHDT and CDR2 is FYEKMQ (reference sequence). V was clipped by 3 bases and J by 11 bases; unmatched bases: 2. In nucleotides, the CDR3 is TGTGCCAGCAGCTTCGGGACAGAGCAGTATTTT. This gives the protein CASSFGTEQYF.

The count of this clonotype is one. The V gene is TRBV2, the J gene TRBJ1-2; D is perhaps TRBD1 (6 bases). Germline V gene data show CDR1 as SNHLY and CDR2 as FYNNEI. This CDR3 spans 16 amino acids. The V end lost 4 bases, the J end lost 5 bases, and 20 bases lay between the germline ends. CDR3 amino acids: CASSGNSGTMDYGYTF. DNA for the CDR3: TGTGCCAGCAGTGGTAACTCCGGGACAATGGATTATGGCTACACCTTC.

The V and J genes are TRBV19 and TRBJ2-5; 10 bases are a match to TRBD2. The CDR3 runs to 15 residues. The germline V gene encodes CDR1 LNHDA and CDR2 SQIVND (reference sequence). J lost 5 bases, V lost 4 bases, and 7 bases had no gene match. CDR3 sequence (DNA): TGTGCCAGTAGTACCGGACTAGCGGTTGTTGAGACCCAGTACTTC. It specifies CASSTGLAVVETQYF.

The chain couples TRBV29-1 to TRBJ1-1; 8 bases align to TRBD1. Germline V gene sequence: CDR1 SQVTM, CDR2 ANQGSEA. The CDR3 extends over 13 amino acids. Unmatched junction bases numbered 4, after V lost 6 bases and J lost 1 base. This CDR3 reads CSVRTGTNTEAFF. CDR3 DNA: TGCAGCGTACGGACAGGGACGAACACTGAAGCTTTCTTT.

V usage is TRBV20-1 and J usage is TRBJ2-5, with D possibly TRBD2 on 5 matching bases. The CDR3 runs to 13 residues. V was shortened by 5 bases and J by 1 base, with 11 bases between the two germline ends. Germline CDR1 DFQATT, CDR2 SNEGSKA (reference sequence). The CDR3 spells CSAPTGVQETQYF. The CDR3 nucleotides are TGCAGTGCTCCCACCGGGGTCCAAGAGACCCAGTACTTC.

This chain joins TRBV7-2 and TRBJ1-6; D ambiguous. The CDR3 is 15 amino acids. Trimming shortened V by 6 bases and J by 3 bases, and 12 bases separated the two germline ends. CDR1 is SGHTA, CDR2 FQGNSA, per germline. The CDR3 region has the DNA TGTGCCAGCAGACCTTGGGGTATCTATAATTCACCCCTCCACTTT. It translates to CASRPWGIYNSPLHF.

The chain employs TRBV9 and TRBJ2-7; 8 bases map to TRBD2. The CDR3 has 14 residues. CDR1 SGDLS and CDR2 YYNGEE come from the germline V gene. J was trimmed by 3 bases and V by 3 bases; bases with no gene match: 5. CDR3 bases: TGTGCCAGCAGCGCGGGGGGGGCGGGCTACGAGCAGTACTTC. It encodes CASSAGGAGYEQYF.

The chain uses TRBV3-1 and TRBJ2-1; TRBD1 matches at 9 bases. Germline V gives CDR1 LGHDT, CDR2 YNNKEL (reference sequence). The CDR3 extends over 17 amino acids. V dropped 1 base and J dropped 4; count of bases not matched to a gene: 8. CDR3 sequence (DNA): TGTGCCAGCAGCCAAGGCGTTACAGGGGGCTTGTACAATGAGCAGTTCTTC. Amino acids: CASSQGVTGGLYNEQFF.

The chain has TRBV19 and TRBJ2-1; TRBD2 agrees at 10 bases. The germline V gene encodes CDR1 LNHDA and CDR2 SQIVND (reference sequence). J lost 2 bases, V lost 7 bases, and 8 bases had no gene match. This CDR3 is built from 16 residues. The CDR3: CASKGRSGRAYNEQFF. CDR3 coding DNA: TGTGCCAGTAAAGGGAGAAGCGGGAGGGCCTACAATGAGCAGTTCTTC.

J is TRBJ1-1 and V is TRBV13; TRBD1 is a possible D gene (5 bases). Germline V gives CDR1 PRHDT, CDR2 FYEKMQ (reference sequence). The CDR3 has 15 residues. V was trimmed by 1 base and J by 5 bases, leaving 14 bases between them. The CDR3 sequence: CASSLVDGGDTEAFF. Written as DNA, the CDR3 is TGTGCCAGCAGCTTAGTTGACGGGGGGGATACTGAAGCTTTCTTT.

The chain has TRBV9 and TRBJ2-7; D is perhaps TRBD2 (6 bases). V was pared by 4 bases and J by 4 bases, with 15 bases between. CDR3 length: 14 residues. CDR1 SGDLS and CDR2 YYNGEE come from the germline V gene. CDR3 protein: CASSPEAGTYEQYF. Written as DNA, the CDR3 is TGTGCCAGCAGCCCCGAAGCAGGGACTTACGAGCAGTACTTC.

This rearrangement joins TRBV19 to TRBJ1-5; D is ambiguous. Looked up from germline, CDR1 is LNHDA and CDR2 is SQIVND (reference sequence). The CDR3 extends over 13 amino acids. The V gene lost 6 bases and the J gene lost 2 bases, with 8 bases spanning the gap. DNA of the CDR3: TGTGCCAGTAGGCCTGGGGGCAATCAGCCCCAGCATTTT. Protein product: CASRPGGNQPQHF.

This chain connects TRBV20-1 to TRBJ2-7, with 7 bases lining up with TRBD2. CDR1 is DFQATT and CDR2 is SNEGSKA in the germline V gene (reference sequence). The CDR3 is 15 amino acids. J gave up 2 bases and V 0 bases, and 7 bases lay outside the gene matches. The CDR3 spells CSARDRAGTTYEQYF. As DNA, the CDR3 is TGCAGTGCTAGAGATCGGGCAGGGACTACCTACGAGCAGTACTTC.

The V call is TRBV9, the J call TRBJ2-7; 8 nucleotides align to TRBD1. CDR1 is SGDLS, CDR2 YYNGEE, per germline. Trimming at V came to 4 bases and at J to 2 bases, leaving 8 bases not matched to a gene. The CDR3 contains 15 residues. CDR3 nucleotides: TGTGCCAGCAGCCCCCGACAGGGGACGGCCTACGAGCAGTACTTC. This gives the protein CASSPRQGTAYEQYF.

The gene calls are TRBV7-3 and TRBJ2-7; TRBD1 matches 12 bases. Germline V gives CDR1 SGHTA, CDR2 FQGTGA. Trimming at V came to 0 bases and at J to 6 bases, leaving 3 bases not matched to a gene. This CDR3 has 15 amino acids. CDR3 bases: TGTGCCAGCAGCTTAACGGGGACAGGGGGCGCCGAGCAGTACTTC. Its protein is CASSLTGTGGAEQYF.

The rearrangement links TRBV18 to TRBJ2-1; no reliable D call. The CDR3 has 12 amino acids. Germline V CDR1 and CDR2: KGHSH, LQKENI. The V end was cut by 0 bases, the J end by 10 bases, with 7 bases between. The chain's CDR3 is CASSPPGREQFF. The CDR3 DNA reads TGTGCCAGCTCACCACCCGGACGGGAGCAGTTCTTC. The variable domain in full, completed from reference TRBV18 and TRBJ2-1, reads NAGVMQNPRHLVRRRGQEARLRCSPMKGHSHVYWYRQLPEEGLKFMVYLQKENIIDESGMPKERFSAEFPKEGPSILRIQQVVRGDSAAYFCASSPPGREQFFGPGTRLTVL.

The CDR3 DNA reads TGTGCCAGTAGTATAAATAAGGGGACCACTGAAGCTTTCTTT. This gives the protein CASSINKGTTEAFF. The V and J genes are TRBV19 and TRBJ1-1; TRBD1 is a possible D gene (5 bases). This CDR3 contains 14 residues. In germline, CDR1 is LNHDA, CDR2 SQIVND (reference sequence). V shed 2 bases and J shed 4 bases, with 11 bases lying between them.

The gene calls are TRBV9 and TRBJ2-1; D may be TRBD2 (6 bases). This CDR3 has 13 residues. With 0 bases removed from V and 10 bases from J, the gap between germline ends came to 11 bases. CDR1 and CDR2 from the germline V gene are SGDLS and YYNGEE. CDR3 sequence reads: CASSVDGGYEQFF. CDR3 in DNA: TGTGCCAGCAGCGTAGATGGGGGGTACGAGCAGTTCTTC.